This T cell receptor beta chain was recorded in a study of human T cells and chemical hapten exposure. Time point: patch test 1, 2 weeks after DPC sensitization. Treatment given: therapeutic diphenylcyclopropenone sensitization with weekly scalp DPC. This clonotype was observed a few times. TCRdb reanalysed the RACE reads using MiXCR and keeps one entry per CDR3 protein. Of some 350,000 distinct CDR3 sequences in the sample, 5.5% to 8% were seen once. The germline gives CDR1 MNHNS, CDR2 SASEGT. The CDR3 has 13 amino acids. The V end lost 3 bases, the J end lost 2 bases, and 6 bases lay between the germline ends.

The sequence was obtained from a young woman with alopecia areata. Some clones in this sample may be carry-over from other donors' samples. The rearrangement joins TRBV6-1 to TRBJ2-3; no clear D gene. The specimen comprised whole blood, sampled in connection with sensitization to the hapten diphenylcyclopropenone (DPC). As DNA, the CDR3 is TGTGCCAGCAGTGAGTACTTCACAGATACGCAGTATTTT. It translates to CASSEYFTDTQYF.